This TCR beta chain was observed in a study of T cell changes during pregnancy in multiple sclerosis. The table came from immunoSEQ multiplex PCR; TCRdb's copy has only in-frame clones and leaves some out. The data hold tens of thousands of clones, with about 88% observed a single time. Trimming left V 8 bases short and J 1 base short, with 3 bases between. The germline CDR1 and CDR2 sequences are MDHEN and SYDVKM. The length of the CDR3 is 10 residues. The starting material was CD4+ T cells from peripheral blood mononuclear cells, obtained in the first trimester of pregnancy. This chain uses TRBV28 with TRBJ2-7, with unresolved D. The clonotype was recovered from a female donor with multiple sclerosis, enrolled in a pregnancy study. CDR3 DNA sequence: TGTGCCAGCCGGTCCTACGAGCAGTACTTC. Its protein product is CASRSYEQYF.